This T cell receptor (beta chain) was identified in a study of blood T cell repertoires in COVID-19. As for the study in general: COVID-19 samples, acute and convalescent, were from the United States, Italy and Spain. Sources were T cells, B-cell-depleted T cells, or PBMCs; the material itself was cDNA or gDNA.

Deletions cut 7 bases from V and 6 bases from J, with 9 bases between. This CDR3 contains 11 residues. The V gene's germline CDR1 is LNHDA and CDR2 SQIVND (reference sequence). Profiled with immunoSEQ multiplex PCR; TCRdb holds only in-frame clones, not every one. The sample contains 110,000 to 150,000 clones, just under 90% of which appear only once. The chain combines TRBV19 with TRBJ1-2; D gene unclear. The sequence was collected from an elderly woman with acute or convalescent COVID-19. Sequences were obtained from peripheral blood. CDR3 DNA: TGTGCCAGTAACTCCCAAGATGGCTACACCTTC. Protein: CASNSQDGYTF.